The TCR beta chain described here comes from a study of beta chain features in type 1 diabetes. This clone was seen more than once but under ten times. Sequenced material consisted of expressed TCRB transcripts (all of the isolated RNA was reverse transcribed). This table comes from immunoSEQ multiplex PCR, and its TCRdb copy is limited to in-frame clones, with some not included. The sample yields 130,000 to 150,000 clones, under 60% seen once. Trimming left V 3 bases short and J 8 bases short, with 7 bases between. The length of the CDR3 is 10 residues. CDR1 is DFQATT and CDR2 is SNEGSKA in the germline V gene (reference sequence).

Material: Tregs from blood. This clonotype was sampled from a man aged 18 to 30 in good health. The rearrangement joins TRBV20-1 to TRBJ1-1; unclear D gene. Written as DNA, the CDR3 is TGCAGTGCTAGTAGGCGGGAAGCTTTCTTT. It encodes CSASRREAFF.